A single sample gave rise to the 18 T cell receptor beta chains below, sequenced in a study of cytomegalovirus exposure and HLA in healthy donors. A multiplex PCR was run with 60 Vbeta primers and 13 Jbeta primers. TCRdb's table, derived via immunoSEQ multiplex PCR, lists solely in-frame clones and lacks some. Among 100,000 to 150,000 clones, approximately 82% were seen once, and the ten largest hold around 1.6%. The sample comprised PBMCs. The receptor source for this set is a female donor in good health and CMV-seronegative.

The V gene is TRBV4-3, the J gene TRBJ2-7, with 7 bases lining up with TRBD1. The CDR3 has 15 residues. V dropped 3 bases and J dropped 1; count of bases not matched to a gene: 6. The germline CDR1 and CDR2 sequences are LGHNA and YSLEER. In DNA form, the CDR3 reads TGCGCCAGCAGCCATTCTCTGGGACAGTCCTACGAGCAGTACTTC. Translation gives CASSHSLGQSYEQYF.

The gene calls are TRBV5-4 and TRBJ2-1, with 10 bases fitting TRBD2. In germline, CDR1 is SGHNT, CDR2 YYREEE (reference sequence). V lost 4 bases to trimming and J lost 7 bases; unmatched junction nucleotides: 11. CDR3 length: 16 amino acids. The CDR3 loop is CASSPQLAGRENEQFF. CDR3 nucleotide sequence: TGTGCCAGCAGCCCCCAACTAGCGGGAAGGGAAAATGAGCAGTTCTTC.

This clone was seen just once. V and J are TRBV7-8 and TRBJ2-1; 7 bases are a match to TRBD2. Germline V gene data show CDR1 as SGHVS and CDR2 as FQNEAQ. CDR3 length equals 15 residues. V lost 2 bases and J lost 10; bases outside the gene matches: 11. The CDR3 sequence: CASSLTGRLNREQFF. In DNA, the CDR3 is TGTGCCAGCAGCTTAACCGGGAGGCTAAACAGGGAGCAGTTCTTC. The entire variable domain, with the rest obtained from reference TRBV7-8 and TRBJ2-1, is as follows: GAGVSQSPRYKVAKRGQDVALRCDPISGHVSLFWYQQALGQGPEFLTYFQNEAQLDKSGLPSDRFFAERPEGSVSTLKIQRTQQEDSAVYLCASSLTGRLNREQFFGPGTRLTVL.

This clone was observed a handful of times. The chain carries TRBV5-1 and TRBJ1-2; D is possibly TRBD1 (6 bases). V was shortened by 0 bases and J by 2 bases, with 11 bases between the two germline ends. The CDR3 covers 15 residues. CDR1 and CDR2 (germline): SGHRS, YFSETQ. In DNA form, the CDR3 reads TGCGCCAGCAGCTTGGATGGGGGGGGCAACTATGGCTACACCTTC. As protein: CASSLDGGGNYGYTF.

This chain links TRBV19 with TRBJ2-6, with D perhaps matching TRBD1 (6 bases). CDR3 length: 16 amino acids. The V gene's germline CDR1 is LNHDA and CDR2 SQIVND (reference sequence). The V gene lost 0 bases and the J gene lost 1 base, with 7 bases spanning the gap. CDR3 residues: CASSIDQGSGANVLTF. Here the CDR3 DNA reads TGTGCCAGTAGTATAGATCAGGGGTCTGGGGCCAACGTCCTGACTTTC.

The chain has TRBV5-6 and TRBJ2-1; the match to TRBD2 covers 7 bases. V dropped 4 bases and J dropped 8; count of bases not matched to a gene: 9. Germline lookup yields CDR1 SGHDT and CDR2 YYEEEE. The CDR3 is 14 residues long. CDR3 in DNA: TGTGCCAGCAGCCCTTTGGGAGGGGCCTATGAGCAGTTCTTC. Translating gives CASSPLGGAYEQFF.

The chain has TRBV27 and TRBJ1-2, with a possible D match to TRBD1 (6 bases). Germline CDR1 and CDR2: MNHEY and SMNVEV (reference sequence). The length of the CDR3 is 13 residues. V was cut by 3 bases and J by 4 bases, with 9 bases left in between. CDR3 protein: CASSFRGGYGYTF. The CDR3 coding sequence is TGTGCCAGCAGTTTCAGGGGTGGCTATGGCTACACCTTC.

This rearrangement joins TRBV7-2 to TRBJ1-2; D not resolved. This CDR3 is 15 amino acids long. The germline CDR1 and CDR2 sequences are SGHTA and FQGNSA. Trimming removed 1 base from V and 1 base from J, with 10 bases in between. The chain's CDR3 is CASSLEGVGNYGYTF. CDR3 DNA sequence: TGTGCCAGCAGCTTAGAGGGAGTGGGTAACTATGGCTACACCTTC.

The rearrangement joins TRBV6-1 to TRBJ1-1; D unclear. CDR1 is MNHNS, CDR2 SASEGT, per germline. Deletions cut 0 bases from V and 7 bases from J, with 9 bases between. This CDR3 contains 13 residues. For the CDR3, the DNA is TGTGCCAGCAGTGAAGCGTCGAGGTATGAAGCTTTCTTT. This gives the protein CASSEASRYEAFF.

This chain connects TRBV9 to TRBJ1-1; maybe TRBD1 (5 bases). V lost 6 bases and J lost 1, with 10 bases in between. Germline CDR1 reads SGDLS; CDR2 reads YYNGEE. The length of the CDR3 is 13 residues. CDR3 in amino acids: CASNTGGNTEAFF. CDR3 nucleotide sequence: TGTGCCAGCAATACGGGGGGGAACACTGAAGCTTTCTTT. Looking up the rest from reference TRBV9 and TRBJ1-1 gives the full variable domain: DSGVTQTPKHLITATGQRVTLRCSPRSGDLSVYWYQQSLDQGLQFLIQYYNGEERAKGNILERFSAQQFPDLHSELNLSSLELGDSALYFCASNTGGNTEAFFGQGTRLTVV.

The chain uses TRBV6-1 and TRBJ1-1, with D possibly being TRBD1 (5 bases). From germline, CDR1 is MNHNS and CDR2 SASEGT. V lost 1 base and J 10 bases, leaving 13 bases between the germline ends. This CDR3 comprises 13 residues. This chain's CDR3 is CASSEGGGYGAFF. CDR3 nucleotides: TGTGCCAGCAGTGAAGGGGGGGGGTACGGAGCTTTCTTT.

This sequence joins TRBV27 and TRBJ2-7, with 7 bases fitting TRBD1. The CDR3 length is 14 residues. V lost 5 bases to trimming and J lost 2 bases; unmatched junction nucleotides: 6. Germline V lookup: CDR1 MNHEY, CDR2 SMNVEV (reference sequence). The CDR3 region has the DNA TGTGCCAGCAGTCCCGGACAGGTAACCTACGAGCAGTACTTC. Translating gives CASSPGQVTYEQYF.

The chain employs TRBV28 and TRBJ2-1, with D possibly being TRBD1 (5 bases). CDR3 size: 14 residues. V gave up 8 bases and J gave up 0 bases, with 11 bases separating them. Germline V CDR1 and CDR2: MDHEN, SYDVKM. The CDR3 is CASLTDSSYNEQFF. The CDR3, as DNA: TGTGCCAGCTTGACAGACAGCTCCTACAATGAGCAGTTCTTC. The full variable domain, rest sourced from reference TRBV28 and TRBJ2-1, is DVKVTQSSRYLVKRTGEKVFLECVQDMDHENMFWYRQDPGLGLRLIYFSYDVKMKEKGDIPEGYSVSREKKERFSLILESASTNQTSMYLCASLTDSSYNEQFFGPGTRLTVL.

V usage is TRBV7-2 and J usage is TRBJ2-4; D unresolved. Trimming shortened V by 0 bases and J by 7 bases, and 7 bases separated the two germline ends. Germline V gives CDR1 SGHTA, CDR2 FQGNSA. CDR3 length: 13 residues. DNA of the CDR3: TGTGCCAGCAGCTTAGCGCAACAGAACATTCAGTACTTC. It encodes CASSLAQQNIQYF.

The CDR3 region is CASSLSPLAGPSTDTQYF. In DNA, the CDR3 is TGTGCCAGCAGCTTATCTCCTCTAGCGGGCCCTAGCACAGATACGCAGTATTTT. This chain connects TRBV7-9 to TRBJ2-3; 8 nucleotides match TRBD2. Germline-derived CDR1 and CDR2 are SEHNR and FQNEAQ (reference sequence). J lost 0 bases, V lost 2 bases, and 10 bases had no gene match. The CDR3 is 18 amino acids.

This sequence joins TRBV7-6 and TRBJ2-7; the D is unclear. Germline assignment: CDR1 SGHVS and CDR2 FNYEAQ. V was pared by 4 bases and J by 0 bases, with 4 bases between. The CDR3 extends over 12 amino acids. CDR3 bases: TGTGCCAGCAGCTCCATCTCCTACGAGCAGTACTTC. This sequence encodes CASSSISYEQYF.

V and J are TRBV19 and TRBJ2-3, with 9 bases lining up with TRBD2. The CDR3 has 13 residues. Germline CDR1 and CDR2: LNHDA and SQIVND (reference sequence). The trim removed 6 bases at V and 3 bases at J, leaving 1 base unmatched. The CDR3 sequence is CASRGLATDTQYF. CDR3 bases: TGTGCCAGTAGGGGACTAGCTACAGATACGCAGTATTTT. Full variable domain (rest looked up from reference TRBV19 and TRBJ2-3): DGGITQSPKYLFRKEGQNVTLSCEQNLNHDAMYWYRQDPGQGLRLIYYSQIVNDFQKGDIAEGYSVSREKKESFPLTVTSAQKNPTAFYLCASRGLATDTQYFGPGTRLTVL.

This clone was seen a few times. The chain combines TRBV7-2 with TRBJ2-1; possibly TRBD2 for D (6 bases). CDR3 length: 14 residues. Germline V gene data show CDR1 as SGHTA and CDR2 as FQGNSA. V was cut by 5 bases and J by 0 bases, with 8 bases left in between. The DNA of the CDR3 is TGTGCCAGCAGCGGGGGGACCTCCTACAATGAGCAGTTCTTC. It codes for CASSGGTSYNEQFF.